The 29 T cell receptor beta chains below all came from one sample that was sequenced in a study of cytomegalovirus exposure and HLA in healthy donors. The study ran its PCR with 60 Vbeta and 13 Jbeta primers. Assay: immunoSEQ multiplex PCR; the TCRdb copy retains only in-frame clones and omits some. The data contain about 130,000 clones, 80% of them singletons. The sample comprised PBMCs. The receptor source for this set is a man aged 35 to 55 in good health and CMV-seronegative.

The CDR3, as DNA: TGCAGCGTCCGAGGCAGGGACAGGGTAGACACTGAAGCTTTCTTT. This encodes CSVRGRDRVDTEAFF. The chain couples TRBV29-1 to TRBJ1-1, with 9 nucleotides matching TRBD1. The CDR3 loop spans 15 amino acids. Trimming at V came to 6 bases and at J to 3 bases, leaving 11 bases not matched to a gene. Germline V gene lookup returns CDR1 SQVTM and CDR2 ANQGSEA.

This clone was seen a few times. The rearrangement uses TRBV11-2 and TRBJ1-1; possible D gene TRBD1, 6 bases. From germline, CDR1 is SGHAT and CDR2 FQNNGV. This CDR3 has 13 residues. The germline V and J ends were trimmed by 0 bases and 8 bases, with 10 bases remaining between them. CDR3 sequence: CASSLDTGLEAFF. CDR3 in DNA: TGTGCCAGCAGCTTAGACACAGGGTTGGAAGCTTTCTTT.

This clone was counted a few times. This chain links TRBV28 with TRBJ2-7; tentative D call: TRBD2 (6 bases). This CDR3 region has 16 residues. The germline CDR1 and CDR2 sequences are MDHEN and SYDVKM. The V end lost 3 bases, the J end lost 3 bases, and 18 bases lay between the germline ends. The CDR3 nucleotides read TGTGCCAGCAGTTTTAGCTCCGGGACTCTAAACTACGAGCAGTACTTC. It codes for CASSFSSGTLNYEQYF.

The CDR3 sequence: CASSLGEAYEQYF. CDR3 DNA: TGTGCCAGCTCACTAGGGGAAGCCTACGAGCAGTACTTC. The chain employs TRBV18 and TRBJ2-7; weak D call: TRBD1 (5 bases). Trimming stripped 4 bases from V and 2 bases from J, with 9 bases between. The CDR3 runs 13 residues. CDR1 and CDR2 from the germline V gene are KGHSH and LQKENI.

The chain uses TRBV10-3 and TRBJ2-1, with 8 bases identical to TRBD1. The CDR3 has 16 amino acids. After removal of 10 bases from V and 8 bases from J, the junction contained 19 bases not matched to a gene. Germline CDR1 is ENHRY and CDR2 is SYGVKD. DNA of the CDR3: TGTGCCACCCAGGCGGGACAGGCAACCCTATACGATGAGCAGTTCTTC. Translating gives CATQAGQATLYDEQFF.

The rearrangement joins TRBV2 to TRBJ1-1; no reliable D call. Germline V gene lookup returns CDR1 SNHLY and CDR2 FYNNEI. V was cut by 9 bases and J by 1 base, with 6 bases left in between. This CDR3 region has 11 residues. CDR3 sequence: CASTENTEAFF. DNA for the CDR3: TGTGCCAGTACAGAGAACACTGAAGCTTTCTTT.

The chain combines TRBV5-8 with TRBJ2-3; 9 bases map to TRBD1. J lost 0 bases, V lost 0 bases, and 5 bases had no gene match. CDR1 is SGHTS and CDR2 is YDEGEE in the germline V gene. The CDR3 totals 17 residues. As DNA, the CDR3 is TGTGCCAGCAGCTTGGGGACAGGGGTTCCTAGCACAGATACGCAGTATTTT. It codes for CASSLGTGVPSTDTQYF.

This clone was detected once. J is TRBJ1-2 and V is TRBV27, with 7 bases identical to TRBD1. Germline V gene sequence: CDR1 MNHEY, CDR2 SMNVEV (reference sequence). This CDR3 contains 13 residues. J gave up 8 bases and V 3 bases, and 6 bases lay outside the gene matches. CDR3: CASSFWQGGGYTF. The CDR3 DNA is TGTGCCAGCAGTTTTTGGCAGGGGGGAGGCTACACCTTC.

This clone was counted between two and nine times. The V and J genes are TRBV2 and TRBJ1-1; 10 nucleotides align to TRBD1. The germline gives CDR1 SNHLY, CDR2 FYNNEI. V lost 6 bases and J lost 0; bases outside the gene matches: 7. The CDR3 extends over 16 amino acids. In DNA form, the CDR3 reads TGTGCCAGCAGCGGGACAGGGGTAGGACTGAACACTGAAGCTTTCTTT. Protein: CASSGTGVGLNTEAFF. The variable domain in full, completed from reference TRBV2 and TRBJ1-1, reads EPEVTQTPSHQVTQMGQEVILRCVPISNHLYFYWYRQILGQKVEFLVSFYNNEISEKSEIFDDQFSVERPDGSNFTLKIRSTKLEDSAMYFCASSGTGVGLNTEAFFGQGTRLTVV.

The rearrangement links TRBV5-1 to TRBJ1-1, with D maybe TRBD1 (5 bases). V shed 2 bases and J shed 1 base, with 9 bases lying between them. The CDR3 is 14 amino acids. Germline V gives CDR1 SGHRS, CDR2 YFSETQ. The CDR3 sequence is CASSLQETNTEAFF. For the CDR3, the DNA is TGCGCCAGCAGCTTACAGGAAACGAACACTGAAGCTTTCTTT.

This clone was picked up a small number of times. V usage is TRBV7-2 and J usage is TRBJ1-2, with 10 bases identical to TRBD1. The CDR3 loop spans 15 amino acids. In germline, CDR1 is SGHTA, CDR2 FQGNSA. Trimming at V came to 1 base and at J to 6 bases, leaving 5 bases not matched to a gene. Here the CDR3 reads CASSLGSGQGDGYTF. The CDR3, as DNA: TGTGCCAGCAGCTTAGGCTCAGGACAGGGGGATGGCTACACCTTC.

The chain has TRBV6-5 and TRBJ1-1; D perhaps matches TRBD1 (5 bases). V lost 2 bases, J lost 10 bases, and 11 bases lay in between. The V gene's germline CDR1 is MNHEY and CDR2 SVGAGI. This CDR3 region has 12 residues. The CDR3, as DNA: TGTGCCAGCAGTTACGAGTCGGGACTAGCTTTCTTT. This codes for CASSYESGLAFF.

This clone was seen just once. The J gene is TRBJ2-3, the V gene TRBV5-4; no reliable D call. The V gene lost 1 base and the J gene lost 3 bases, with 15 bases spanning the gap. The CDR3 runs 16 residues. Germline assignment: CDR1 SGHNT and CDR2 YYREEE (reference sequence). The CDR3 DNA reads as TGTGCCAGCAGCTTGAAATTGGCAGACTCAACAGATACGCAGTATTTT. Translation: CASSLKLADSTDTQYF.

The chain couples TRBV5-1 to TRBJ2-7; D possibly corresponds to TRBD1 (6 bases). V shed 4 bases and J shed 8 bases, with 22 bases lying between them. Germline V CDR1 and CDR2: SGHRS, YFSETQ. The CDR3 covers 15 residues. The CDR3 DNA sequence: TGCGCCAGCAGCCCGCAGGGGCCAGGGGATGTCCAGCAGTACTTC. Amino acids: CASSPQGPGDVQQYF.

V gene TRBV5-1 combines with J gene TRBJ2-3; 16 nucleotides align to TRBD2. The CDR3 runs 18 residues. Trimming removed 4 bases from V and 4 bases from J; junction bases left unmatched: 9. Germline V CDR1 and CDR2: SGHRS, YFSETQ. This chain's CDR3 is CASSPGTSGRVGADTQYF. The CDR3 region has the DNA TGCGCCAGCAGCCCAGGGACTAGCGGGAGGGTCGGGGCAGATACGCAGTATTTT.

The DNA of the CDR3 is TGTGCCAGCAGCCTAGGGGGGGGGCATGAAAAACTGTTTTTT. Translating it yields CASSLGGGHEKLFF. The genes are TRBV28 and TRBJ1-4, with D possibly being TRBD1 (6 bases). V was clipped by 6 bases and J by 6 bases, with 14 bases between them. The V gene's germline CDR1 is MDHEN and CDR2 SYDVKM. CDR3 length equals 14 residues. The full variable domain, its missing parts supplied by reference TRBV28 and TRBJ1-4, is DVKVTQSSRYLVKRTGEKVFLECVQDMDHENMFWYRQDPGLGLRLIYFSYDVKMKEKGDIPEGYSVSREKKERFSLILESASTNQTSMYLCASSLGGGHEKLFFGSGTQLSVL.

This chain joins TRBV6-5 and TRBJ1-2; 8 positions match TRBD1. The CDR3 contains 15 residues. V dropped 0 bases and J dropped 8; count of bases not matched to a gene: 8. From germline, CDR1 is MNHEY and CDR2 SVGAGI. This CDR3 is CASSYSLQGGEGYTF. CDR3 nucleotides: TGTGCCAGCAGTTACTCGTTACAGGGGGGTGAAGGCTACACCTTC.

This clone showed up just a few times. J is TRBJ2-7 and V is TRBV15; D remains unclear. There are 14 residues in the CDR3. V was clipped by 8 bases and J by 2 bases, with 16 bases between them. Germline values: CDR1 LNHNV, CDR2 YYDKDF (reference sequence). The CDR3 sequence is CATGPLRGAYEQYF. The CDR3, as DNA: TGTGCCACCGGCCCCCTACGAGGAGCCTACGAGCAGTACTTC. The full variable domain, with the rest looked up from reference TRBV15 and TRBJ2-7, is DAMVIQNPRYQVTQFGKPVTLSCSQTLNHNVMYWYQQKSSQAPKLLFHYYDKDFNNEADTPDNFQSRRPNTSFCFLDIRSPGLGDTAMYLCATGPLRGAYEQYFGPGTRLTVT.

This chain links TRBV6-5 with TRBJ1-6; maybe TRBD1 (6 bases). CDR1 is MNHEY and CDR2 is SVGAGI in the germline V gene. This CDR3 region has 14 residues. With 2 bases removed from V and 6 bases from J, the gap between germline ends came to 8 bases. CDR3 residues: CASSYDRTNSPLHF. The CDR3 DNA reads as TGTGCCAGCAGTTACGACAGGACTAATTCACCCCTCCACTTT.

The chain links TRBV7-6 to TRBJ2-3; 8 bases are a match to TRBD1. Per the germline V gene, CDR1 is SGHVS and CDR2 is FNYEAQ. V lost 5 bases to trimming and J lost 0 bases; unmatched junction nucleotides: 7. The CDR3 loop spans 16 amino acids. CDR3 sequence (DNA): TGTGCCAGCAGCCCCGGACAGGGAGTGAGCACAGATACGCAGTATTTT. Its protein product is CASSPGQGVSTDTQYF.

This chain connects TRBV7-2 to TRBJ2-2, with D uncertain. This CDR3 comprises 13 residues. In germline, CDR1 is SGHTA, CDR2 FQGNSA. V lost 6 bases and J 5 bases, leaving 10 bases between the germline ends. The CDR3 sequence: CASSNSRTGELFF. In DNA, the CDR3 is TGTGCCAGCAGTAACTCCCGGACCGGGGAGCTGTTTTTT.

The chain carries TRBV30 and TRBJ2-3; 7 bases match TRBD2. CDR3 length equals 15 residues. V trimming: 2 bases; J trimming: 2 bases; junction bases outside the gene matches: 7. The germline gives CDR1 GTSNPN, CDR2 SVGIG (reference sequence). This CDR3 is CAWSHGGSYTDTQYF. CDR3 nucleotides: TGTGCCTGGAGTCACGGGGGGTCTTACACAGATACGCAGTATTTT.

The chain joins TRBV19 to TRBJ2-5; TRBD2 agrees at 7 bases. Germline V gene sequence: CDR1 LNHDA, CDR2 SQIVND (reference sequence). The CDR3 runs to 15 residues. The V and J ends lost 5 bases and 9 bases, in that order; junction bases with no gene match: 15. The CDR3 sequence: CASSSNHLAEVAQYF. The CDR3 DNA reads as TGTGCCAGTAGTTCCAATCATCTAGCGGAGGTGGCCCAGTACTTC.

This chain uses TRBV28 with TRBJ1-5; 9 nucleotides agree with TRBD1. CDR1 is MDHEN, CDR2 SYDVKM, per germline. With 3 bases clipped from V and 7 bases from J, the junction kept 7 bases outside the gene matches. The CDR3 is made up of 15 amino acids. The CDR3 loop is CASSLGQGFWQPQHF. The CDR3 DNA sequence: TGTGCCAGCAGTTTGGGACAGGGATTTTGGCAGCCCCAGCATTTT.

V and J are TRBV19 and TRBJ2-5, with TRBD2 matching over 7 bases. The germline V gene has CDR1 LNHDA and CDR2 SQIVND (reference sequence). CDR3 length: 14 amino acids. V trimming: 2 bases; J trimming: 1 base; junction bases outside the gene matches: 1. The CDR3: CASSIQRGQETQYF. In DNA, the CDR3 is TGTGCCAGTAGTATACAGCGGGGCCAAGAGACCCAGTACTTC.

The chain carries TRBV28 and TRBJ1-2; 7 bases line up with TRBD1. J gave up 8 bases and V 3 bases, and 12 bases lay outside the gene matches. Germline CDR1 MDHEN, CDR2 SYDVKM. The CDR3 loop spans 15 amino acids. The CDR3 DNA follows: TGTGCCAGCAGTTTCCCCGGAGACAGGGACGTGGGCTACACCTTC. As protein: CASSFPGDRDVGYTF.

The chain is built from TRBV6-1 and TRBJ2-5, with a weak D call TRBD1 (6 bases). V dropped 5 bases and J dropped 7 bases, with 14 bases sitting between them. CDR1 and CDR2 (germline): MNHNS, SASEGT. The CDR3 is 13 amino acids. The CDR3 DNA reads as TGTGCCAGCAGTACTACAGGGTCCGGGACCCAGTACTTC. It encodes CASSTTGSGTQYF.

The gene calls are TRBV29-1 and TRBJ2-1; D is possibly TRBD2 (5 bases). This CDR3 region has 15 residues. The V end was cut by 6 bases, the J end by 6 bases, with 21 bases between. CDR1 SQVTM and CDR2 ANQGSEA come from the germline V gene. CDR3 DNA: TGCAGCGTCGGGTCCCTGTTAGAGGGCATCAATGAGCAGTTCTTC. Translating it yields CSVGSLLEGINEQFF.

The chain uses TRBV27 and TRBJ2-5, with 7 bases aligning to TRBD2. CDR3 length equals 12 residues. V shed 5 bases, J shed 8 bases, and the junction held 5 bases outside the gene matches. The germline V gene encodes CDR1 MNHEY and CDR2 SMNVEV (reference sequence). CDR3: CASSASGRTQYF. In nucleotides, the CDR3 is TGTGCCAGCAGTGCTAGCGGCCGTACCCAGTACTTC.